This entry concerns a single TCR beta chain. As yet, its antigen is unknown. This sample was taken from a study of long-term antiretroviral therapy in people with HIV. Findings and caveats of the study: Diversity remained lower than transplant donor controls, even though it increased after ART.

Unmatched junction bases numbered 3, after V lost 6 bases and J lost 2 bases. Germline CDR1 reads SEHNR; CDR2 reads FQNEAQ (reference sequence). The CDR3 sequence is 14 residues long. Survey-level immunoSEQ v3.0 assays were run. Assay: immunoSEQ multiplex PCR; the TCRdb copy retains only in-frame clones and omits some. Here the sample spans 38,000 or so clones, over 90% being singletons. This TCR derives from a man aged 25 to 40 with HIV. The V and J genes are TRBV7-9 and TRBJ1-2, with 10 nucleotides matching TRBD1. The sequences come from unsorted PBMCs, collected 9.2 years after starting antiretroviral therapy. CDR3: CASSTGQGNYGYTF. The CDR3 nucleotides are TGTGCCAGCAGTACGGGACAGGGGAACTATGGCTACACCTTC. Combining the CDR3 with reference TRBV7-9 and TRBJ1-2 gives the whole variable domain DTGVSQNPRHKITKRGQNVTFRCDPISEHNRLYWYRQTLGQGPEFLTYFQNEAQLEKSRLLSDRFSAERPKGSFSTLEIQRTEQGDSAMYLCASSTGQGNYGYTFGSGTRLTVV.